Presented here are 9 T cell receptor beta chains from one specimen sequenced in a study of blood T cells in healthy people across ages. It was with a sample-barcoded 5' primer and a J-beta primer mix that a second PCR of about 6 to 12 cycles was run. TCRdb recomputed calls from the 5' RACE reads with MiXCR, one row per CDR3 protein. The profile shows 600,000 or so distinct CDR3 sequences, roughly 48% of them singletons. Sequencing used blood. These receptors came from a man at least 80 years old in good health.

There are a few counts of this clonotype. The chain combines TRBV12-3 or TRBV12-4 with TRBJ2-1; the D is unclear. V lost 3 bases and J 15 bases, leaving 12 bases between the germline ends. The CDR3 extends over 11 amino acids. The CDR3 DNA follows: TGTGCCAGCAGTTTGGGGTTGGCCGTGTTCTTC. Its protein is CASSLGLAVFF.

The CDR3: CASSLSRLTDTQYF. DNA of the CDR3: TGTGCCAGCAGCTTAAGCCGATTAACAGATACGCAGTATTTT. This chain uses TRBV13 with TRBJ2-3, with unresolved D. Trimming removed 2 bases from V and 3 bases from J, with 9 bases in between. Germline loops: CDR1 PRHDT, CDR2 FYEKMQ (reference sequence). The CDR3 loop spans 14 amino acids.

This clonotype was seen a few times. CDR3 loop: CSVGSSGTDTQYF. In DNA form, the CDR3 reads TGCAGCGTTGGTAGTAGCGGGACAGATACGCAGTATTTT. J is TRBJ2-3 and V is TRBV29-1; 7 nucleotides align to TRBD2. Germline CDR1 is SQVTM and CDR2 is ANQGSEA. V shed 4 bases, J shed 3 bases, and the junction held 4 bases outside the gene matches. The CDR3 has 13 residues.

There are many counts of this clonotype. This chain links TRBV6-5 with TRBJ2-3; 10 bases are shared with TRBD1. V dropped 4 bases and J dropped 6; count of bases not matched to a gene: 13. The germline gives CDR1 MNHEY, CDR2 SVGAGI. CDR3 size: 17 residues. CDR3 sequence: CASSSGQGLPSGDTQYF. CDR3 nucleotides: TGTGCCAGCAGTTCGGGACAGGGGCTTCCTTCGGGGGATACGCAGTATTTT.

This chain connects TRBV20-1 to TRBJ2-1, with 10 bases lining up with TRBD2. The CDR3 spans 16 residues. V was clipped by 5 bases and J by 1 base; unmatched bases: 8. Germline V lookup: CDR1 DFQATT, CDR2 SNEGSKA (reference sequence). CDR3 amino acids: CSAPDKTSGSYNEQFF. The CDR3, as DNA: TGCAGTGCTCCCGACAAGACTAGCGGGTCCTACAATGAGCAGTTCTTC.

This clonotype has more than one count but fewer than ten. The chain combines TRBV7-2 with TRBJ1-2; 8 bases map to TRBD1. CDR3 size: 16 residues. V dropped 1 base and J dropped 4; count of bases not matched to a gene: 8. The germline gives CDR1 SGHTA, CDR2 FQGNSA. The CDR3: CASSLVAGGTFYGYTF. The DNA for the CDR3 is TGTGCCAGCAGCTTAGTGGCAGGGGGCACCTTCTATGGCTACACCTTC.

This clonotype was counted only a few times. The chain uses TRBV4-3 and TRBJ2-3; D not resolved. Trimming shortened V by 2 bases and J by 0 bases, and 6 bases separated the two germline ends. Germline values: CDR1 LGHNA, CDR2 YSLEER. The CDR3 sequence is 14 residues long. The CDR3 nucleotides read TGCGCCAGCAGCCAAAAGTCTAGCACAGATACGCAGTATTTT. It codes for CASSQKSSTDTQYF.

This clonotype was found a few times. The chain has TRBV7-9 and TRBJ1-6; maybe TRBD1 (5 bases). Trimming shortened V by 2 bases and J by 10 bases, and 6 bases separated the two germline ends. The CDR3 runs 12 residues. The V gene's germline CDR1 is SEHNR and CDR2 FQNEAQ (reference sequence). The CDR3 spells CASSLNRSPLHF. The CDR3 DNA is TGTGCCAGCAGCTTAAACAGGTCACCCCTCCACTTT. Filled out from reference TRBV7-9 and TRBJ1-6, the complete variable domain reads DTGVSQNPRHKITKRGQNVTFRCDPISEHNRLYWYRQTLGQGPEFLTYFQNEAQLEKSRLLSDRFSAERPKGSFSTLEIQRTEQGDSAMYLCASSLNRSPLHFGNGTRLTVT.

The gene calls are TRBV20-1 and TRBJ2-1; 12 bases fit TRBD2. This CDR3 is 17 amino acids long. J was trimmed by 7 bases and V by 6 bases; bases with no gene match: 16. Germline assignment: CDR1 DFQATT and CDR2 SNEGSKA (reference sequence). As DNA, the CDR3 is TGCAGTGCCCCTCGGACTAGCGGGAACGGGTGGGCAAATGAGCAGTTCTTC. It is translated as CSAPRTSGNGWANEQFF.